The 20 T cell receptor beta chains given below trace back to one sample, sequenced in a study of T cell clones after liver transplantation. The repertoire was sequenced with immunoSEQ multiplex PCR; TCRdb's copy has only in-frame clones and lacks some. This sample has 25,000 to 35,000 clones, with about 93% found just once. Sequencing used CD8+ T cells from blood, obtained 12 months after liver transplant. The origin of the receptors is a human patient who received a liver transplant. T cells may partly derive from the graft donor.

The rearrangement links TRBV11-2 to TRBJ2-5; 8 bases are shared with TRBD1. This CDR3 spans 14 amino acids. Trimming cost V 4 bases and J 0 bases; bases outside gene matches: 1. Germline-derived CDR1 and CDR2 are SGHAT and FQNNGV. Written as DNA, the CDR3 is TGTGCCAGCAGCTACAGGGGGTACCAAGAGACCCAGTACTTC. Its protein product is CASSYRGYQETQYF.

This chain uses TRBV9 with TRBJ2-7, with TRBD2 matching 12 bases. The CDR3 has 15 residues. The V gene's germline CDR1 is SGDLS and CDR2 YYNGEE. V lost 0 bases and J lost 5; bases outside the gene matches: 3. The CDR3 sequence is CASSVGTSGMNEQYF. In DNA, the CDR3 is TGTGCCAGCAGCGTAGGGACTAGCGGGATGAACGAGCAGTACTTC. Using reference TRBV9 and TRBJ2-7 for the parts outside the CDR3, the full variable domain is DSGVTQTPKHLITATGQRVTLRCSPRSGDLSVYWYQQSLDQGLQFLIQYYNGEERAKGNILERFSAQQFPDLHSELNLSSLELGDSALYFCASSVGTSGMNEQYFGPGTRLTVT.

The chain combines TRBV29-1 with TRBJ2-6; no reliable D call. V gave up 6 bases and J gave up 1 base, with 7 bases separating them. The CDR3 is 13 residues long. Per germline, CDR1 SQVTM and CDR2 ANQGSEA. CDR3 region: CSVPLSGANVLTF. The CDR3 nucleotides are TGCAGCGTCCCTTTATCTGGGGCCAACGTCCTGACTTTC.

The rearrangement uses TRBV28 and TRBJ2-3, with 9 nucleotides matching TRBD2. This CDR3 spans 16 amino acids. The J segment lost 0 bases and the V segment lost 5 bases, leaving 6 bases of the junction unmatched. Germline V gene sequence: CDR1 MDHEN, CDR2 SYDVKM. Here the CDR3 reads CASSRLTSGSTDTQYF. In DNA, the CDR3 is TGTGCCAGCAGTCGTCTGACTAGCGGTAGCACAGATACGCAGTATTTT.

The J gene is TRBJ2-7, the V gene TRBV5-1; perhaps TRBD2 as D (6 bases). Trimming stripped 2 bases from V and 2 bases from J, with 8 bases between. Germline lookup yields CDR1 SGHRS and CDR2 YFSETQ. The CDR3 extends over 13 amino acids. CDR3 DNA: TGCGCCAGCAGCTTCTCTAGCGCCTACGAGCAGTACTTC. Residues: CASSFSSAYEQYF.

V usage is TRBV12-5 and J usage is TRBJ2-3; 7 bases line up with TRBD1. The germline gives CDR1 LGHNT, CDR2 FRNRAP. CDR3 length: 17 residues. Unmatched junction bases numbered 13, after V lost 7 bases and J lost 0 bases. CDR3: CASDGTDSSSSTDTQYF. The CDR3 region has the DNA TGTGCTAGTGATGGGACAGATTCCTCGTCTAGCACAGATACGCAGTATTTT.

V gene TRBV4-1 combines with J gene TRBJ2-7; TRBD2 aligns across 10 bases. V lost 0 bases to trimming and J lost 0 bases; unmatched junction nucleotides: 2. The CDR3 spans 16 residues. Germline V lookup: CDR1 MGHRA, CDR2 YSYEKL. The CDR3 region has the DNA TGCGCCAGCAGCCAAGATGCTAGCGGGAGCTCCTACGAGCAGTACTTC. Its translation: CASSQDASGSSYEQYF.

J is TRBJ1-1 and V is TRBV28; no firm D call. Germline V gene lookup returns CDR1 MDHEN and CDR2 SYDVKM. The V end lost 3 bases, the J end lost 6 bases, and 11 bases lay between the germline ends. This CDR3 region has 13 residues. The CDR3: CASSFQAWAEAFF. CDR3 in DNA: TGTGCCAGCAGTTTCCAGGCTTGGGCTGAAGCTTTCTTT.

The chain employs TRBV5-1 and TRBJ2-5; no firm D call. This CDR3 region has 13 residues. Deletions cut 5 bases from V and 3 bases from J, with 11 bases between. CDR1 is SGHRS and CDR2 is YFSETQ in the germline V gene. CDR3 coding DNA: TGCGCCAGCAGACCAGAACTCAAAGAGACCCAGTACTTC. Its protein product is CASRPELKETQYF.

The chain combines TRBV7-9 with TRBJ1-3, with D possibly being TRBD1 (6 bases). The ends were cut back, 5 bases at V and 4 bases at J, with 18 bases in the middle. The CDR3 contains 16 residues. Germline assignment: CDR1 SEHNR and CDR2 FQNEAQ (reference sequence). The CDR3, as DNA: TGTGCCAGCAGCCTCGATTGGGGGCGAGAAGGAAACACCATATATTTT. Translation: CASSLDWGREGNTIYF.

Turning to this clone: At one boundary the junction diverges from the germline segment, which might be a read error. The rearrangement links TRBV7-7 to TRBJ2-5; 7 bases agree with TRBD2. Germline V gene sequence: CDR1 SSHAT, CDR2 FNYEAQ (reference sequence). CDR3 length: 13 residues. The CDR3 loop reads CASSGTFQETQYF. The CDR3, as DNA: TGTGCTAGCAGCGGGACTTTCCAAGAGACCCAGTACTTC.

The genes are TRBV29-1 and TRBJ2-2; 8 bases match TRBD1. The CDR3 runs 15 residues. With 3 bases clipped from V and 4 bases from J, the junction kept 7 bases outside the gene matches. The V gene's germline CDR1 is SQVTM and CDR2 ANQGSEA. DNA of the CDR3: TGCAGCGTTGATAGGGGCAGGGGGCGCACCGGGGAGCTGTTTTTT. Amino acids: CSVDRGRGRTGELFF.

This chain connects TRBV10-3 to TRBJ2-7, with 7 positions matching TRBD1. The V gene end was trimmed by 7 bases and the J gene end by 2 bases; junction bases not matched to a gene: 8. The CDR3 spans 14 residues. Germline V CDR1 and CDR2: ENHRY, SYGVKD. DNA of the CDR3: TGTGCCATCACCGACGCCGGGACAGCCTACGAGCAGTACTTC. Encoded protein: CAITDAGTAYEQYF.

This clone came up once. The rearrangement uses TRBV4-1 and TRBJ2-7, with TRBD2 identical over 9 bases. J was trimmed by 3 bases and V by 5 bases; bases with no gene match: 8. The CDR3 covers 15 residues. Germline CDR1 is MGHRA and CDR2 is YSYEKL. The CDR3 sequence is CASSATGTSNYEQYF. In DNA, the CDR3 is TGCGCCAGCAGCGCCACCGGGACTAGCAACTACGAGCAGTACTTC.

The chain carries TRBV7-9 and TRBJ2-1; 10 bases match TRBD1. The CDR3 loop spans 15 amino acids. Trimming at V came to 6 bases and at J to 9 bases, leaving 11 bases not matched to a gene. The germline V gene has CDR1 SEHNR and CDR2 FQNEAQ (reference sequence). Here the CDR3 DNA reads TGTGCCAGCAGACCTCCGGGACAGGGGACTGGTGAGCAGTTCTTC. Its translation: CASRPPGQGTGEQFF.

The chain couples TRBV4-1 to TRBJ2-1; the match to TRBD2 covers 9 bases. Germline V gives CDR1 MGHRA, CDR2 YSYEKL. CDR3 length: 14 amino acids. The trim removed 1 base at V and 10 bases at J, leaving 5 bases unmatched. CDR3 residues: CASSQGAGGYEQFF. CDR3 DNA sequence: TGCGCCAGCAGCCAAGGAGCGGGAGGTTACGAGCAGTTCTTC.

V is TRBV15 and J is TRBJ2-1, with D tentatively TRBD1 (6 bases). The CDR3 totals 15 residues. Trimming took 0 bases from V and 4 from J, leaving 10 bases between them. Germline loops: CDR1 LNHNV, CDR2 YYDKDF (reference sequence). CDR3 residues: CATSRDTGSYNEQFF. CDR3 nucleotide sequence: TGTGCCACCAGCAGAGATACAGGGAGTTACAATGAGCAGTTCTTC.

The V gene is TRBV6-5, the J gene TRBJ2-7, with 8 bases matching TRBD1. The ends lost 2 bases at V and 3 bases at J; junction bases unmatched: 3. The germline V gene encodes CDR1 MNHEY and CDR2 SVGAGI. CDR3 length: 14 amino acids. The DNA for the CDR3 is TGTGCCAGCAGTTACGGAGGACAGGGCTACGAGCAGTACTTC. Protein: CASSYGGQGYEQYF.

The chain joins TRBV27 to TRBJ2-1; D uncertain. Deletions cut 6 bases from V and 4 bases from J, with 4 bases between. CDR1 and CDR2 (germline): MNHEY, SMNVEV (reference sequence). The CDR3 has 11 residues. The CDR3 protein is CASSWYNEQFF. CDR3 nucleotide sequence: TGTGCCAGCAGCTGGTACAATGAGCAGTTCTTC.

The chain uses TRBV11-2 and TRBJ1-3; possible D gene TRBD1, 6 bases. The CDR3 sequence is 16 residues long. V lost 1 base, J lost 7 bases, and 17 bases lay in between. Germline CDR1 SGHAT, CDR2 FQNNGV. In DNA form, the CDR3 reads TGTGCCAGCAGCTTAGGGGACAATGTGTTTTGGAACACCATATATTTT. It specifies CASSLGDNVFWNTIYF.